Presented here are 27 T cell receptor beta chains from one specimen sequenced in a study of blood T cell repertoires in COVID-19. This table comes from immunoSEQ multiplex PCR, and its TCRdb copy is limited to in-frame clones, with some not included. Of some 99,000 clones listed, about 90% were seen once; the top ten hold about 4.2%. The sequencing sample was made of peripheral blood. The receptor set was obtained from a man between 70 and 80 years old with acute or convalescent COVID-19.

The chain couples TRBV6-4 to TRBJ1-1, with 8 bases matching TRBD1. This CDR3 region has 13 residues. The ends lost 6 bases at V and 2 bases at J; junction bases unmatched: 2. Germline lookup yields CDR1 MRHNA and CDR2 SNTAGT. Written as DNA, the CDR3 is TGTGCCAGCAGCGACAGGGGAAACACTGAAGCTTTCTTT. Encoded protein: CASSDRGNTEAFF.

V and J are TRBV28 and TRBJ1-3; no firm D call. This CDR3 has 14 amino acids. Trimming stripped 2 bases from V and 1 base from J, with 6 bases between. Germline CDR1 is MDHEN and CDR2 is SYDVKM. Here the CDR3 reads CASSLGGSGNTIYF. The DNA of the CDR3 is TGTGCCAGCAGTTTAGGAGGGTCTGGAAACACCATATATTTT.

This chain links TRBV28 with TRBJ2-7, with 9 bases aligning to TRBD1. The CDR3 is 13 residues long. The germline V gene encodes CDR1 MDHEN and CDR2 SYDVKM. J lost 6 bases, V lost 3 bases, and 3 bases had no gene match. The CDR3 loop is CASSLGTGLEQYV. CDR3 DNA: TGTGCCAGCAGTTTGGGGACAGGGCTCGAGCAGTACGTC.

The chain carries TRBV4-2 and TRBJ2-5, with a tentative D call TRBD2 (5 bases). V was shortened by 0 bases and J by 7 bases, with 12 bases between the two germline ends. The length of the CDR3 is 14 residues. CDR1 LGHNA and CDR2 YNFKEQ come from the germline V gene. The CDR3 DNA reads TGTGCCAGCAGCCAAGATCCTCTGGCGGGGACCCAGTACTTC. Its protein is CASSQDPLAGTQYF.

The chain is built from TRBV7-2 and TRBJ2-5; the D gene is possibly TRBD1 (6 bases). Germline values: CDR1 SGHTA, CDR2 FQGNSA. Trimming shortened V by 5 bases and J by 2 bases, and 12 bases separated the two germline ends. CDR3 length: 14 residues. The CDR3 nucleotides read TGTGCCAGCAGCCAACGACAGGTTCAAGAGACCCAGTACTTC. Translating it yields CASSQRQVQETQYF.

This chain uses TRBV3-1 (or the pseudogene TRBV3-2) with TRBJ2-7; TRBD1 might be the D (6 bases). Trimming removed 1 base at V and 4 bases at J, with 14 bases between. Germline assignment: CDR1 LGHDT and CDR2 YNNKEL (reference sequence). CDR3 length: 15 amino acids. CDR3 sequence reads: CASSQAPNTGYEQYF. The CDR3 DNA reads TGTGCCAGCAGCCAAGCCCCAAACACAGGGTACGAGCAGTACTTC.

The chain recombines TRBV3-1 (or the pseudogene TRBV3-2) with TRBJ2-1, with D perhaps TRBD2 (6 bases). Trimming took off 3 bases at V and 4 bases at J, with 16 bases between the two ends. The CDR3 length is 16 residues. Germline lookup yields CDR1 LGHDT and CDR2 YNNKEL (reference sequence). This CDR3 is CASSQARRGFYNEQFF. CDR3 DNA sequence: TGTGCCAGCAGCCAGGCCCGCCGGGGGTTTTACAATGAGCAGTTCTTC.

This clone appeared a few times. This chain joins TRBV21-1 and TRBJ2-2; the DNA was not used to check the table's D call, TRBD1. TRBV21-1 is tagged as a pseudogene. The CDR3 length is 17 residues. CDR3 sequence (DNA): TGTGCCAGCAGCAAAGGAGGACAAGAGACGAACACCGGGGAGCTGTTTTTT. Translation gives CASSKGGQETNTGELFF.

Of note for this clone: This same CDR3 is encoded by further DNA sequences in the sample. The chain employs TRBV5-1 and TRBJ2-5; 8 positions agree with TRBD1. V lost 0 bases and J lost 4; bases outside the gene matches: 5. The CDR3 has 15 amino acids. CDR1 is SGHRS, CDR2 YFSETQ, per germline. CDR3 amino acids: CASSLGQGAGETQYF. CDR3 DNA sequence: TGCGCCAGCAGCTTGGGGCAGGGGGCGGGAGAGACCCAGTACTTC.

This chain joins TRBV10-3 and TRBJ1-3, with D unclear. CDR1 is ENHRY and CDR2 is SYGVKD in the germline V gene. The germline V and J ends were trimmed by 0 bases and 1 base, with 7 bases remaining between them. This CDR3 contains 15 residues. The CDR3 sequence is CAISESTPSGNTIYF. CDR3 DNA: TGTGCCATCAGTGAGTCAACACCTTCTGGAAACACCATATATTTT.

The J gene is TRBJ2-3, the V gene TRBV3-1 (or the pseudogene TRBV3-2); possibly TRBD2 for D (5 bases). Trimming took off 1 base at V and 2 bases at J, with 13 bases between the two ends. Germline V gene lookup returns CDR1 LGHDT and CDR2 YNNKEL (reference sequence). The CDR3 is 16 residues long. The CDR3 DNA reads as TGTGCCAGCAGCCAAGGCACTAGGAGGTACACAGATACGCAGTATTTT. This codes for CASSQGTRRYTDTQYF.

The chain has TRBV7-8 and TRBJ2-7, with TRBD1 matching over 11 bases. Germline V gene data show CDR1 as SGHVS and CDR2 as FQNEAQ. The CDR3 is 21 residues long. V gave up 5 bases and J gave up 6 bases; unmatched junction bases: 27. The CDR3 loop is CASSRTGYGTGGFGGEREQYF. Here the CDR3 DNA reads TGTGCCAGCAGCCGAACGGGGTACGGGACAGGGGGTTTCGGTGGAGAACGCGAGCAGTACTTC.

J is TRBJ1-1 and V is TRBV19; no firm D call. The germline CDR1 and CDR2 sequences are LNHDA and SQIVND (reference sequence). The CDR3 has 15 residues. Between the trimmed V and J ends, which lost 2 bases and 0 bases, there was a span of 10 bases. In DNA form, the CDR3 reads TGTGCCAGTAGTATACGCAGGCGCATGAACACTGAAGCTTTCTTT. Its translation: CASSIRRRMNTEAFF. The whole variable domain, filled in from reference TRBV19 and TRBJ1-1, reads DGGITQSPKYLFRKEGQNVTLSCEQNLNHDAMYWYRQDPGQGLRLIYYSQIVNDFQKGDIAEGYSVSREKKESFPLTVTSAQKNPTAFYLCASSIRRRMNTEAFFGQGTRLTVV.

This chain's CDR3 is CASSSHGTAYTYEQYF. The CDR3 DNA is TGTGCCAGCAGTTCCCACGGGACAGCGTACACCTACGAGCAGTACTTC. The V and J genes are TRBV28 and TRBJ2-7; 7 bases are a match to TRBD1. The CDR3 is made up of 16 amino acids. CDR1 is MDHEN, CDR2 SYDVKM, per germline. Germline trimming cut 4 bases from V and 2 bases from J; bases unmatched to any gene: 11.

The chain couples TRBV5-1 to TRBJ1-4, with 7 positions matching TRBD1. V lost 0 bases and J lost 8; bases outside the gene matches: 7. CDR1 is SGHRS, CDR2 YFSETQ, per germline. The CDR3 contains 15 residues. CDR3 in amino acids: CASSLEGGRIEKLFF. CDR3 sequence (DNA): TGCGCCAGCAGCTTGGAAGGGGGCCGAATCGAAAAACTGTTTTTT.

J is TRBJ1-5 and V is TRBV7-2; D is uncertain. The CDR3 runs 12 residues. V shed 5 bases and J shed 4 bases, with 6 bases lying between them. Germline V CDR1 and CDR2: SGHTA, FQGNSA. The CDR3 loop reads CASSRGNQPQHF. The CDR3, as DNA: TGTGCCAGCAGCCGGGGTAATCAGCCCCAGCATTTT.

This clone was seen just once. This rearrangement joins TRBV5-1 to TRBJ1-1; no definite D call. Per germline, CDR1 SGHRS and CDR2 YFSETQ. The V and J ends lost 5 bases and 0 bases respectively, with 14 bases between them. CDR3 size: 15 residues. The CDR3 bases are TGCGCCAGCAGTTTGCGGAGCAATTTGAACACTGAAGCTTTCTTT. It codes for CASSLRSNLNTEAFF.

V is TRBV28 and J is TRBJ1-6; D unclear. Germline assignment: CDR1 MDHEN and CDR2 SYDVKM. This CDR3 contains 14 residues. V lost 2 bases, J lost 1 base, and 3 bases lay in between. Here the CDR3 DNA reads TGTGCCAGCAGTTTAGAGTCCTATAATTCACCCCTCCACTTT. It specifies CASSLESYNSPLHF.

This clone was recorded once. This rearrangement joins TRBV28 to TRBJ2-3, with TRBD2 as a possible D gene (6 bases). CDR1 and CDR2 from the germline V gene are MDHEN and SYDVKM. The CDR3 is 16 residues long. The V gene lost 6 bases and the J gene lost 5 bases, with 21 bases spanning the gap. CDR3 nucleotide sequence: TGTGCCAGCAGGCCGGCGGGGTCTGGGCCCGTAGATACGCAGTATTTT. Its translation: CASRPAGSGPVDTQYF.

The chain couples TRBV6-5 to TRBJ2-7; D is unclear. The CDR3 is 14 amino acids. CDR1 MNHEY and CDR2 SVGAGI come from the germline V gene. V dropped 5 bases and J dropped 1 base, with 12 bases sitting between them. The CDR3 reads CASSPGGRSYEQYV. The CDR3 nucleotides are TGTGCCAGCAGTCCCGGCGGTAGGTCCTACGAGCAGTACGTC.

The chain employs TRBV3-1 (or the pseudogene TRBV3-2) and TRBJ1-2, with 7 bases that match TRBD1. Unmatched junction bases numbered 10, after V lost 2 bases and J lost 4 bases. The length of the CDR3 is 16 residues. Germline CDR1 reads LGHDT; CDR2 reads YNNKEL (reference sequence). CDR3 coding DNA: TGTGCCAGCAGCCAACGCACCTTACGGGACAGCTATGGCTACACCTTC. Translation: CASSQRTLRDSYGYTF.

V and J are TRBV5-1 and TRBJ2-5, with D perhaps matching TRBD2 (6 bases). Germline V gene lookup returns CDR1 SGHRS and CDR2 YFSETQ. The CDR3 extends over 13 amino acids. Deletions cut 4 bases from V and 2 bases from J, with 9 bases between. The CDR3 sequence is CASSPGVQETQYF. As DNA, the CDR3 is TGCGCCAGCAGCCCGGGGGTACAAGAGACCCAGTACTTC.

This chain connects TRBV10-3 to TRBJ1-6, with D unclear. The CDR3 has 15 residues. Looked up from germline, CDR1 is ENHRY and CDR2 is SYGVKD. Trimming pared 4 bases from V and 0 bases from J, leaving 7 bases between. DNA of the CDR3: TGTGCCATCAGTGTTGGGAGCTCCTATAATTCACCCCTCCACTTT. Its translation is CAISVGSSYNSPLHF.

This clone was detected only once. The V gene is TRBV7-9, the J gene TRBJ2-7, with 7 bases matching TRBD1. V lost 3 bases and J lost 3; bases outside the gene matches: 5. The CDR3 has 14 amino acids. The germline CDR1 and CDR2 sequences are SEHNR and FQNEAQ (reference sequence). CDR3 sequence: CASSFGQEVYEQYF. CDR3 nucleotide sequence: TGTGCCAGCAGCTTCGGACAGGAGGTCTACGAGCAGTACTTC.

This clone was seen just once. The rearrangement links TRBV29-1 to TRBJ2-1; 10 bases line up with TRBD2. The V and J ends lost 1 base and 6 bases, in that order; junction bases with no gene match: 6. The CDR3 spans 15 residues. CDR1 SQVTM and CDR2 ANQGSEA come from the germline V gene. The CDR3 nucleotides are TGCAGCGTTGAAGGCCTCAGCGGGGGGGCCAATGAGCAGTTCTTC. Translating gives CSVEGLSGGANEQFF.

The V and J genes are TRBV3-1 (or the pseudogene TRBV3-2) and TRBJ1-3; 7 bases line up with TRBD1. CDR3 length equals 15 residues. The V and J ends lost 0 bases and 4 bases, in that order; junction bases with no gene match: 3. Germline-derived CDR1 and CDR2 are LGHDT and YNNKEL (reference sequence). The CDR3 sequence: CASSQDLTGGNTIYF. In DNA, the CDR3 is TGTGCCAGCAGCCAAGATCTGACAGGGGGAAACACCATATATTTT.

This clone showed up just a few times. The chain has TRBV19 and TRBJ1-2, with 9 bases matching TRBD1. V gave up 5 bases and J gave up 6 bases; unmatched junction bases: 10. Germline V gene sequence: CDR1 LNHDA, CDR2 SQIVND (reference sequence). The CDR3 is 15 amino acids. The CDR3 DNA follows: TGTGCCAGTAGTTTAAATCCGGGACAGGGCCATGGCTACACCTTC. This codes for CASSLNPGQGHGYTF.